Below are 17 T cell receptor beta chains sequenced from a single sample in a study of regulatory T cells in long-lasting Graves disease. Researchers made TCR beta libraries by using iRepertoire HTBI primers and running Arm-PCR on CDR3 regions. MiXCR, run by TCRdb on the multiplex PCR reads, gives a single entry per CDR3 protein. In the table there are 500,000 or so distinct CDR3 sequences, 15% to 20% of which are singletons. Stated time point: newly diagnosed GD, antithyroid drugs for less than 3 months. PBMCs provided the RNA from which the TCR library was made. This sample was also put to use in a study of T cells in Graves' hyperthyroidism and ophthalmopathy.

Sequencing was performed on peripheral blood mononuclear cells (PBMCs), taken at new diagnosis, from a patient treated with antithyroid drugs. The receptors come from a man in his forties with Graves disease.

This clonotype has a count of ten or more. The V call is TRBV4-1, the J call TRBJ2-5; no firm D call. Germline assignment: CDR1 MGHRA and CDR2 YSYEKL. The CDR3 extends over 16 amino acids. Trimming took off 1 base at V and 4 bases at J, with 16 bases between the two ends. The CDR3 region has the DNA TGCGCCAGCAGCCAAGGTCCCACACTCACGCGAGAGACCCAGTACTTC. As protein: CASSQGPTLTRETQYF.

This chain uses TRBV5-1 with TRBJ2-1, with unresolved D. V was shortened by 0 bases and J by 6 bases, with 13 bases between the two germline ends. Looked up from germline, CDR1 is SGHRS and CDR2 is YFSETQ. There are 15 residues in the CDR3. CDR3 sequence: CASSLGQLSSNEQFF. The CDR3 coding sequence is TGCGCCAGCAGCTTGGGACAATTGTCATCCAATGAGCAGTTCTTC.

The chain combines TRBV10-3 with TRBJ2-2, with 8 positions matching TRBD1. CDR1 is ENHRY and CDR2 is SYGVKD in the germline V gene. V lost 10 bases to trimming and J lost 3 bases; unmatched junction nucleotides: 7. The length of the CDR3 is 14 residues. CDR3 sequence reads: CATRTGSHTGELFF. The CDR3 coding sequence is TGTGCCACCAGGACAGGGAGTCACACCGGGGAGCTGTTTTTT.

This clonotype was seen many times. This sequence joins TRBV11-1 and TRBJ2-3, with 7 bases that match TRBD2. V dropped 6 bases and J dropped 9; count of bases not matched to a gene: 6. The CDR3 totals 12 residues. In germline, CDR1 is SGHAT, CDR2 FQDESV (reference sequence). In DNA, the CDR3 is TGTGCCAGCAGTTCCGGGACTACCACGCAGTATTTT. This translates into CASSSGTTTQYF.

This clonotype was seen at least ten times. The CDR3 protein is CSVELMGQGNADYGYTF. In DNA, the CDR3 is TGCAGCGTTGAGTTGATGGGACAGGGAAACGCTGACTATGGCTACACCTTC. The V gene is TRBV29-1, the J gene TRBJ1-2; 9 nucleotides line up with TRBD1. J gave up 3 bases and V 3 bases, and 14 bases lay outside the gene matches. This CDR3 has 17 amino acids. Germline CDR1 and CDR2: SQVTM and ANQGSEA.

There are a few counts of this clonotype. Here the CDR3 reads CASSPPGLALYEQYF. CDR3 coding DNA: TGTGCCAGCAGCCCGCCCGGGCTAGCGCTCTACGAGCAGTACTTC. This rearrangement joins TRBV14 to TRBJ2-7; possible D gene TRBD2, 6 bases. Per germline, CDR1 SGHDN and CDR2 FVKESK. This CDR3 comprises 15 residues. V lost 4 bases and J lost 3, with 16 bases in between.

There are many counts of this clonotype. The V call is TRBV30, the J call TRBJ2-7; TRBD1 matches 7 bases. CDR1 is GTSNPN, CDR2 SVGIG, per germline (reference sequence). The ends lost 3 bases at V and 3 bases at J; junction bases unmatched: 5. This CDR3 comprises 13 residues. CDR3: CAWSKGAVYEQYF. Written as DNA, the CDR3 is TGTGCCTGGAGCAAGGGGGCGGTCTACGAGCAGTACTTC.

In its sample, this clonotype was seen many times. This chain connects TRBV18 to TRBJ2-3, with 7 positions matching TRBD2. Germline-derived CDR1 and CDR2 are KGHSH and LQKENI. The V gene end was trimmed by 6 bases and the J gene end by 0 bases; junction bases not matched to a gene: 6. The CDR3 has 15 amino acids. The CDR3 region has the DNA TGTGCCAGCTCGCCAACTAGCGTCAGCACAGATACGCAGTATTTT. This encodes CASSPTSVSTDTQYF.

This clonotype appeared many times. This chain links TRBV30 with TRBJ1-1; the D gene is possibly TRBD1 (5 bases). The CDR3 contains 13 residues. CDR1 GTSNPN and CDR2 SVGIG come from the germline V gene (reference sequence). Between the trimmed V and J ends, which lost 4 bases and 3 bases, there was a span of 12 bases. CDR3 protein: CAWTGTGDTEAFF. The CDR3 DNA sequence: TGTGCCTGGACCGGGACGGGGGACACTGAAGCTTTCTTT.

This clonotype was recorded many times. The chain employs TRBV11-2 and TRBJ2-7, with TRBD2 matching over 13 bases. Germline V CDR1 and CDR2: SGHAT, FQNNGV. The CDR3 extends over 16 amino acids. V lost 4 bases to trimming and J lost 1 base; unmatched junction nucleotides: 4. Here the CDR3 reads CASSSKLAGGSYEQYF. CDR3 in DNA: TGTGCCAGCAGCTCCAAACTAGCGGGAGGGTCCTACGAGCAGTACTTC.

This sequence joins TRBV5-5 and TRBJ2-7; D might be TRBD1 or TRBD2, each matching 5 bases. V lost 1 base to trimming and J lost 9 bases, with 26 bases between them. From germline, CDR1 is SGHKS and CDR2 YYEKEE (reference sequence). This CDR3 spans 17 amino acids. The CDR3 nucleotides read TGTGCCAGCAGCTTGCGACCTCCGGGGACGGGAACCCAACGGCAGTACTTC. Translation gives CASSLRPPGTGTQRQYF.

Ten or more counts support this clonotype. CDR3 coding DNA: TGCGCCAGCAGCTCGGGTGCGGGAGAAGGCACCGGGGAGCTGTTTTTT. Protein product: CASSSGAGEGTGELFF. V usage is TRBV5-1 and J usage is TRBJ2-2; TRBD2 agrees at 7 bases. Germline lookup yields CDR1 SGHRS and CDR2 YFSETQ. With V trimmed by 3 bases and J by 4 bases, 9 bases remained unmatched. CDR3 length equals 16 residues.

This clonotype showed up many times. The chain joins TRBV6-5 to TRBJ2-2, with D perhaps TRBD1 (6 bases). The CDR3 sequence is 14 residues long. In germline, CDR1 is MNHEY, CDR2 SVGAGI. The V end was cut by 2 bases, the J end by 4 bases, with 8 bases between. This CDR3 reads CASSYNRVTGELFF. The CDR3 coding sequence is TGTGCCAGCAGTTACAACAGGGTCACCGGGGAGCTGTTTTTT.

CDR3 nucleotide sequence: TGTGCCAGCAGTTCCCTTCGGGGTAGCGGGAGGGAAGAGACCCAGTACTTC. Protein: CASSSLRGSGREETQYF. The genes are TRBV27 and TRBJ2-5; 11 positions agree with TRBD2. Germline CDR1 reads MNHEY; CDR2 reads SMNVEV (reference sequence). The CDR3 loop spans 17 amino acids. V shed 4 bases and J 3 bases; nucleotides not matched to a gene: 10.

There are many counts of this clonotype. The V gene is TRBV5-6, the J gene TRBJ1-5; 10 nucleotides match TRBD1. Germline V gene data show CDR1 as SGHDT and CDR2 as YYEEEE. The J segment lost 5 bases and the V segment lost 4 bases, leaving 3 bases of the junction unmatched. The CDR3 length is 14 residues. Here the CDR3 reads CASSTGTGDQPQHF. The CDR3 DNA reads TGTGCCAGCAGCACCGGGACAGGGGATCAGCCCCAGCATTTT.

This clonotype was detected many times. The V call is TRBV9, the J call TRBJ2-7, with D hard to call. V dropped 0 bases and J dropped 0 bases, with 4 bases sitting between them. Looked up from germline, CDR1 is SGDLS and CDR2 is YYNGEE. This CDR3 contains 13 residues. CDR3 residues: CASSVENSYEQYF. CDR3 DNA sequence: TGTGCCAGCAGCGTAGAAAACTCCTACGAGCAGTACTTC.

There are many counts of this clonotype. The chain uses TRBV12-3 or TRBV12-4 and TRBJ2-1; possibly TRBD2 for D (6 bases). V shed 8 bases and J shed 0 bases, with 11 bases lying between them. CDR3 length equals 14 residues. The CDR3 DNA follows: TGTGCCAGCGTCAGTAGCGGCTCCTACAATGAGCAGTTCTTC. This translates into CASVSSGSYNEQFF.